This T cell receptor beta chain comes out of a study of regulatory T cells in long-lasting Graves disease. Study-wide context: Patients met the persistent Graves' disease definition after over 5 years of antithyroid drugs with positive TSH receptor antibodies. Study-wide results and limits: Favored usage of TRBV28, TRBJ1-2 and TRBJ2-5 was recorded in persistent disease. A greater number of public clonotypes (about 3,000) was shared by persistent patients than by new patients (roughly 880).

Germline-derived CDR1 and CDR2 are MGHRA and YSYEKL. The CDR3 is 16 residues long. The V gene lost 3 bases and the J gene lost 0 bases, with 11 bases spanning the gap. This clonotype was detected a few times. The antigen is undetermined. Building of the TCR beta libraries involved iRepertoire HTBI primers and Arm-PCR of CDR3 regions. TCRdb analysed the multiplex PCR reads with MiXCR anew, one entry per CDR3 protein. The table includes approximately 380,000 distinct CDR3 sequences, under 25% detected once. Time point meaning: persistent/refractory GD, antithyroid drugs over 5 years with positive TRAb. There was RNA extracted from PBMCs, and the TCR library was made from it. An endocrinology department located in Xi'an, China, was where the patients came from.

The source was peripheral blood mononuclear cells (PBMCs), collected when the disease was refractory, from a patient treated with antithyroid drugs. The TCR comes from a female donor with Graves disease. The chain combines TRBV4-1 with TRBJ1-4; D uncertain. DNA for the CDR3: TGCGCCAGCAGCCAGTTACAGCTTTCAACTAATGAAAAACTGTTTTTT. This encodes CASSQLQLSTNEKLFF.